These 17 T cell receptor beta chains were sequenced from one sample in a study of blood T cell repertoires in COVID-19. Sequencing was performed with immunoSEQ multiplex PCR; in TCRdb, only in-frame clones are kept and a portion is missing. The sample consists of some 80,000 clones, approximately 81% of them appearing once. The sequenced sample consisted of peripheral blood. These receptors were obtained from a man aged 55-75 years with COVID-19, enrolled during active disease.

The gene calls are TRBV2 and TRBJ2-5; D may be TRBD1 (5 bases). Germline lookup yields CDR1 SNHLY and CDR2 FYNNEI. Trimming shortened V by 3 bases and J by 2 bases, and 7 bases separated the two germline ends. This CDR3 spans 13 amino acids. CDR3 in amino acids: CASSDDSQETQYF. The CDR3 nucleotides are TGTGCCAGCAGTGACGACAGTCAAGAGACCCAGTACTTC.

This chain links TRBV3-1 (or the pseudogene TRBV3-2) with TRBJ1-4, with 7 bases identical to TRBD1. Germline V CDR1 and CDR2: LGHDT, YNNKEL (reference sequence). The CDR3 length is 12 residues. Germline trimming cut 9 bases from V and 7 bases from J; bases unmatched to any gene: 5. In DNA, the CDR3 is TGTGCCAGTCAGGGGGACCTTGAAAAACTGTTTTTT. This translates into CASQGDLEKLFF.

The chain combines TRBV29-1 with TRBJ1-2; TRBD1 aligns across 8 bases. This CDR3 has 13 amino acids. CDR1 and CDR2 (germline): SQVTM, ANQGSEA. Trimming at V came to 6 bases and at J to 7 bases, leaving 10 bases not matched to a gene. The CDR3 region has the DNA TGCAGCGTCAAGACTACAGGGACAGGTGGCTACACCTTC. This sequence encodes CSVKTTGTGGYTF.

The V gene is TRBV19, the J gene TRBJ2-2; 9 nucleotides match TRBD1. Germline lookup yields CDR1 LNHDA and CDR2 SQIVND (reference sequence). The CDR3 contains 15 residues. Germline trimming cut 10 bases from V and 2 bases from J; bases unmatched to any gene: 8. The CDR3 loop is CATAKGQGNTGELFF. CDR3 coding DNA: TGTGCCACCGCGAAGGGACAGGGAAACACCGGGGAGCTGTTTTTT.

The genes are TRBV18 and TRBJ1-2; the D gene is possibly TRBD1 (5 bases). From germline, CDR1 is KGHSH and CDR2 LQKENI. The CDR3 is made up of 15 amino acids. Deletions cut 1 base from V and 2 bases from J, with 11 bases between. The CDR3 sequence is CASSPQLAGNYGYTF. CDR3 DNA: TGTGCCAGCTCACCACAACTGGCAGGGAACTATGGCTACACCTTC. The full variable domain, with the rest looked up from reference TRBV18 and TRBJ1-2, is NAGVMQNPRHLVRRRGQEARLRCSPMKGHSHVYWYRQLPEEGLKFMVYLQKENIIDESGMPKERFSAEFPKEGPSILRIQQVVRGDSAAYFCASSPQLAGNYGYTFGSGTRLTVV.

The genes are TRBV2 and TRBJ1-1; D might be TRBD1 (5 bases). Trimming cost V 2 bases and J 11 bases, with 12 bases left between them. CDR1 and CDR2 (germline): SNHLY, FYNNEI. CDR3 size: 12 residues. CDR3 protein: CASSERAGEAFF. CDR3 nucleotides: TGTGCCAGCAGTGAAAGGGCGGGGGAGGCTTTCTTT.

The V gene is TRBV30, the J gene TRBJ1-1; 7 nucleotides agree with TRBD1. Germline CDR1 is GTSNPN and CDR2 is SVGIG (reference sequence). This CDR3 comprises 14 residues. With 2 bases clipped from V and 6 bases from J, the junction kept 9 bases outside the gene matches. The CDR3 protein is CAWSQGQRGAEAFF. The CDR3, as DNA: TGTGCCTGGAGTCAGGGACAGAGAGGTGCTGAAGCTTTCTTT.

The rearrangement joins TRBV19 to TRBJ1-3, with a possible D match to TRBD1 (5 bases). The CDR3 has 14 residues. CDR1 and CDR2 from the germline V gene are LNHDA and SQIVND (reference sequence). Between the trimmed V and J ends, which lost 6 bases and 1 base, there was a span of 10 bases. This CDR3 is CASRGAASGNTIYF. The DNA of the CDR3 is TGTGCCAGTAGAGGGGCAGCTTCTGGAAACACCATATATTTT.

This clone is a singleton in its sample. This sequence joins TRBV7-2 and TRBJ2-2, with 7 bases lining up with TRBD1. V shed 1 base and J 5 bases; nucleotides not matched to a gene: 4. The CDR3 sequence is 15 residues long. Germline CDR1 SGHTA, CDR2 FQGNSA. The CDR3 bases are TGTGCCAGCAGCTTAGATTCAGGGGGTACCGGGGAGCTGTTTTTT. The encoded protein is CASSLDSGGTGELFF.

The chain has TRBV4-2 and TRBJ1-1; 8 nucleotides agree with TRBD1. Trimming removed 1 base from V and 4 bases from J; junction bases left unmatched: 8. CDR3 size: 16 residues. CDR1 is LGHNA, CDR2 YNFKEQ, per germline. The CDR3 sequence is CASSQVTGVESTEAFF. As DNA, the CDR3 is TGTGCCAGCAGCCAAGTGACAGGGGTAGAGAGCACTGAAGCTTTCTTT.

The rearrangement links TRBV19 to TRBJ1-1; maybe TRBD1 (6 bases). Germline V gives CDR1 LNHDA, CDR2 SQIVND (reference sequence). The V and J ends lost 7 bases and 3 bases respectively, with 15 bases between them. The CDR3 has 14 residues. The CDR3 sequence: CASTENRVDTEAFF. The CDR3 nucleotides are TGTGCCAGTACCGAAAACAGGGTGGACACTGAAGCTTTCTTT.

This sequence joins TRBV5-1 and TRBJ2-1, with a weak D call TRBD2 (5 bases). The CDR3 extends over 14 amino acids. The V gene lost 0 bases and the J gene lost 7 bases, with 11 bases spanning the gap. Germline assignment: CDR1 SGHRS and CDR2 YFSETQ. The CDR3 DNA follows: TGCGCCAGCAGCTTGGGCGGGTCGGGAAATGAGCAGTTCTTC. It codes for CASSLGGSGNEQFF.

J is TRBJ2-7 and V is TRBV5-1, with D possibly TRBD2 on 6 matching bases. V lost 1 base, J lost 5 bases, and 10 bases lay in between. Germline loops: CDR1 SGHRS, CDR2 YFSETQ. This CDR3 comprises 13 residues. CDR3 coding DNA: TGCGCCAGCAGCTTGCTGACTAGAAACGAGCAGTACTTC. The encoded protein is CASSLLTRNEQYF.

This sequence joins TRBV4-1 and TRBJ1-2; D is ambiguous. V was pared by 1 base and J by 0 bases, with 9 bases between. CDR1 is MGHRA, CDR2 YSYEKL, per germline. The CDR3 length is 15 residues. The CDR3 loop is CASSQGILTNYGYTF. DNA of the CDR3: TGCGCCAGCAGCCAAGGAATACTGACTAACTATGGCTACACCTTC.

The rearrangement uses TRBV9 and TRBJ2-2, with D perhaps TRBD1 (6 bases). CDR1 is SGDLS and CDR2 is YYNGEE in the germline V gene. The CDR3 has 16 residues. V lost 4 bases, J lost 0 bases, and 13 bases lay in between. CDR3 amino acids: CASSRRRDTNTGELFF. In DNA form, the CDR3 reads TGTGCCAGCAGCAGGCGCCGGGACACGAACACCGGGGAGCTGTTTTTT.

J is TRBJ2-1 and V is TRBV24-1, with D possibly TRBD1 on 5 matching bases. The V gene's germline CDR1 is KGHDR and CDR2 SFDVKD. The CDR3 loop spans 15 amino acids. Trimming cost V 3 bases and J 0 bases, with 8 bases left between them. CDR3: CATSDGQSSYNEQFF. In DNA, the CDR3 is TGTGCCACCAGTGATGGACAAAGCTCCTACAATGAGCAGTTCTTC.

The V call is TRBV10-3, the J call TRBJ2-1; 8 nucleotides agree with TRBD2. V trimming: 2 bases; J trimming: 4 bases; junction bases outside the gene matches: 1. The CDR3 contains 14 residues. Per germline, CDR1 ENHRY and CDR2 SYGVKD. The CDR3 here is CAISEQRGYNEQFF. The CDR3 bases are TGTGCCATCAGTGAGCAGCGGGGGTACAATGAGCAGTTCTTC.